These 7 T cell receptor beta chains came from one sample sequenced in a study of type 1 regulatory T cells. One entry per CDR3 protein results from TCRdb running MiXCR on the reads. The table shows around 19,000 distinct CDR3 sequences, with roughly 10% occurring only once. The sample consisted of CD4+ T cells, either the whole sample or a sorted fraction (not recorded which). The receptors here all came from a human donor in good health.

This clonotype was found a few times. V gene TRBV6-1 combines with J gene TRBJ1-5; D gene unclear. The germline V gene encodes CDR1 MNHNS and CDR2 SASEGT. V was pared by 2 bases and J by 1 base, with 9 bases between. The CDR3 spans 15 residues. The CDR3 nucleotides read TGTGCCAGCAGTGAAAACTTTTGGAGCAATCAGCCCCAGCATTTT. It yields the protein CASSENFWSNQPQHF.

This clonotype was seen ten or more times. This chain joins TRBV5-1 and TRBJ2-1; 7 nucleotides align to TRBD2. This CDR3 is built from 15 residues. CDR1 is SGHRS, CDR2 YFSETQ, per germline. J gave up 0 bases and V 5 bases, and 5 bases lay outside the gene matches. The DNA of the CDR3 is TGCGCCAGCAGGAAAGCGGGGTACTCCTACAATGAGCAGTTCTTC. As protein: CASRKAGYSYNEQFF.

This clonotype was observed a few times. This chain uses TRBV29-1 with TRBJ2-5; tentatively, D is TRBD1 (8 bases). Germline V lookup: CDR1 SQVTM, CDR2 ANQGSEA. CDR3 size: 13 residues. V lost 7 bases, J lost 5 bases, and 17 bases lay in between. CDR3 in DNA: TGCAGCGCCGGACAGGGAGGGATGGAGACCCAGTACTTC. Protein sequence: CSAGQGGMETQYF. Full variable domain (outside the CDR3, taken from reference TRBV29-1 and TRBJ2-5): SAVISQKPSRDICQRGTSLTIQCQVDSQVTMMFWYRQQPGQSLTLIATANQGSEATYESGFVIDKFPISRPNLTFSTLTVSNMSPEDSSIYLCSAGQGGMETQYFGPGTRLLVL.

In its sample, this clonotype ranks as medium-sized (0.01 to 0.1%). This sequence joins TRBV29-1 and TRBJ1-2; possibly TRBD1 for D (6 bases). V was cut by 1 base and J by 4 bases, with 7 bases left in between. The CDR3 sequence is 12 residues long. CDR1 SQVTM and CDR2 ANQGSEA come from the germline V gene. DNA for the CDR3: TGCAGCGTTGAAGCGGACAGCTATGGCTACACCTTC. Translated, it gives CSVEADSYGYTF. Together with reference TRBV29-1 and TRBJ1-2, the CDR3 gives the full variable domain: SAVISQKPSRDICQRGTSLTIQCQVDSQVTMMFWYRQQPGQSLTLIATANQGSEATYESGFVIDKFPISRPNLTFSTLTVSNMSPEDSSIYLCSVEADSYGYTFGSGTRLTVV.

This chain uses TRBV7-6 with TRBJ2-5, with a possible D match to TRBD2 (5 bases). The germline CDR1 and CDR2 sequences are SGHVS and FNYEAQ. V gave up 1 base and J gave up 4 bases, with 13 bases separating them. There are 15 residues in the CDR3. Written as DNA, the CDR3 is TGTGCCAGCAGCTTAGTTTCTGGAGGTGGAGAGACCCAGTACTTC. Residues: CASSLVSGGGETQYF.

Within the sample, this clonotype is medium-sized. The chain has TRBV20-1 and TRBJ2-7, with 7 bases that match TRBD2. The CDR3 runs 13 residues. V lost 3 bases to trimming and J lost 2 bases; unmatched junction nucleotides: 4. CDR1 and CDR2 from the germline V gene are DFQATT and SNEGSKA (reference sequence). The CDR3 DNA sequence: TGCAGTGCTAGCGGGACTATTCCCTACGAGCAGTACTTC. Translation gives CSASGTIPYEQYF.

The sample holds many counts of this clonotype. V usage is TRBV7-2 and J usage is TRBJ2-5, with D uncertain. CDR1 is SGHTA and CDR2 is FQGNSA in the germline V gene. V lost 6 bases to trimming and J lost 2 bases, with 13 bases between them. There are 14 residues in the CDR3. The CDR3 is CASSRDKTQETQYF. The CDR3 DNA reads TGTGCCAGCAGTCGAGATAAGACTCAAGAGACCCAGTACTTC.